The present T cell receptor beta chain was sequenced within a study of graft-versus-host responses after intestinal transplantation. Study summary: Tacrolimus plus steroids were given to all recipients for two to three years, preceded by anti-thymocyte globulin induction.

Libraries were prepared by immunoSEQ multiplex PCR; TCRdb keeps only in-frame clonotypes and omits some of them. The sample comprises around 97,000 clones, over 80% of which are singletons, and approximately 5.6% rests with the top ten. Concerning this clone itself: Its antigen is still unknown.

Notes on the study in general: Detection of GvH clones occurred in recipient marrow, and some had their first appearance in ileum or blood.

The CDR3 spans 11 residues. Germline V gene sequence: CDR1 SNHLY, CDR2 FYNNEI. V lost 5 bases, J lost 2 bases, and 4 bases lay in between. The chain links TRBV2 to TRBJ2-7; D remains unclear. Here the sequenced sample was unstimulated CD8+ T cells sorted from spleen or lymph node cells, taken before intestinal transplant. This clonotype was sampled from a human donor who received an intestinal transplant. The CDR3 DNA is TGTGCCAGCAGTCCAACCTACGAGCAGTACTTC. As protein: CASSPTYEQYF.